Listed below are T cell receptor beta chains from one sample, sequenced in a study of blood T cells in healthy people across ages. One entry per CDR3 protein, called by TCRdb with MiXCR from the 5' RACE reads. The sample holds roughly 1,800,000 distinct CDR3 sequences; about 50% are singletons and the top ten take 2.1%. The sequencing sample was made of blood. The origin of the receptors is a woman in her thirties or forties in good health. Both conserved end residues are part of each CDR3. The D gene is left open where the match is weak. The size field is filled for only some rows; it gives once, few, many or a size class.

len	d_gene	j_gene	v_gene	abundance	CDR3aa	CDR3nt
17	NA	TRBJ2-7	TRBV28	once	CASSRSLGEGWLHEQYF	TGTGCCAGCAGTCGTTCCCTCGGAGAAGGGTGGCTCCACGAGCAGTACTTC
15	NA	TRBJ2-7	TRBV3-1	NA	CASSLPNGWVNEQYF	TGTGCCAGCAGCCTTCCCAACGGATGGGTCAATGAGCAGTACTTC
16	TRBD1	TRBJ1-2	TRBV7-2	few	CASSLEAGGTAYGYTF	TGTGCCAGCAGCTTAGAGGCAGGGGGTACAGCCTATGGCTACACCTTC
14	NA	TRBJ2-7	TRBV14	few	CASSQELKGDEQYF	TGTGCCAGCAGCCAGGAACTCAAAGGGGACGAGCAGTACTTC
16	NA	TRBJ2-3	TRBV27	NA	CASSLSVGSYTDTQYF	TGTGCCAGCAGTTTATCGGTTGGCAGCTACACAGATACGCAGTATTTT
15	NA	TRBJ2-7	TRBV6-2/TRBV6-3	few	CASSTNDRTIYEQYF	TGTGCCAGCAGTACAAACGACAGGACAATTTACGAGCAGTACTTC
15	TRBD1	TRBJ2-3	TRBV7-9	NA	CASSFGGTGVDTQYF	TGTGCCAGCAGCTTTGGAGGGACAGGGGTCGATACGCAGTATTTT
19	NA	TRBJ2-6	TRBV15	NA	CATSRDGDRALSGANVLTF	TGTGCCACCAGCAGAGATGGGGATCGAGCCCTCTCTGGGGCCAACGTCCTGACTTTC
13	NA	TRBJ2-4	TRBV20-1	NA	CSAEGIAKNIQYF	TGCAGTGCTGAGGGGATAGCCAAAAACATTCAGTACTTC
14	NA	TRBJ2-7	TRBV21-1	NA	CASSKLGVICEQYF	TGTGCCAGCAGCAAATTAGGGGTTATCTGCGAGCAGTACTTC
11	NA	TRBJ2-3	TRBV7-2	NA	CASSSINTQYF	TGTGCCAGCAGCTCCATTAATACGCAGTATTTT
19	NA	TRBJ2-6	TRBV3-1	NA	CASSQDKSPQRSGANVLTF	TGTGCCAGCAGCCAAGATAAAAGCCCCCAGAGGTCTGGGGCCAACGTCCTGACTTTC
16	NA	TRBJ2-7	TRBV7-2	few	CASSPPPGDAAYEQYF	TGTGCCAGCAGCCCCCCCCCGGGGGACGCAGCCTACGAGCAGTACTTC
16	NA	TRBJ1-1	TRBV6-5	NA	CASSPGEGTLNTEAFF	TGTGCCAGCAGCCCGGGGGAGGGAACCCTGAACACTGAAGCTTTCTTT
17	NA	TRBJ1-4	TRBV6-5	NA	CASSYGQGRSVNEKLFF	TGTGCCAGCAGTTACGGCCAGGGACGGTCGGTTAATGAAAAACTGTTTTTT
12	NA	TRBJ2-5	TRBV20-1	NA	CSAGGVLETQYF	TGCAGTGCAGGCGGAGTCTTAGAGACCCAGTACTTC
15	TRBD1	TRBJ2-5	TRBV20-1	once	CSAIPGQATRETQYF	TGCAGTGCTATCCCGGGACAGGCTACAAGGGAGACCCAGTACTTC
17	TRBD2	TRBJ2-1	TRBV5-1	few	CASSRSSGGDLYNEQFF	TGCGCCAGCAGTCGCTCTAGCGGGGGCGATCTATACAATGAGCAGTTCTTC
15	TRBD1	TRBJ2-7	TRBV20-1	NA	CSTSLGQAASYEQYF	TGCAGTACTAGTCTTGGACAGGCCGCCTCGTACGAGCAGTACTTC
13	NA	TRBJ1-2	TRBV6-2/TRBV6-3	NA	CASSIQTDYGYTF	TGTGCCAGCAGTATACAGACAGACTATGGCTACACCTTC
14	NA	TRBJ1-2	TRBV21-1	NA	CASSKYEGSPGYTF	TGTGCCAGCAGCAAATATGAGGGCAGTCCGGGCTACACCTTC
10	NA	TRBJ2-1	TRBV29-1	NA	CSVGLGEQFF	TGCAGCGTTGGACTAGGTGAGCAGTTCTTC